This T cell receptor (beta chain) was found in a study of blood T cell repertoires in COVID-19. Study in general: Sites in the United States, Italy and Spain provided acute and convalescent COVID-19 samples. Sources were T cells, B-cell-depleted T cells, or PBMCs; the material itself was cDNA or gDNA.

Methods used by the authors: The authors estimated nucleated cell counts from reference gene primer amplification. The protocol was immunoSEQ multiplex PCR, while the TCRdb copy is restricted to in-frame clones and leaves out a portion. V and J calls and clone size are as listed in that table; D and trimming were resolved from the DNA. The repertoire holds about 33,000 clones, with approximately 85% as singletons. V lost 5 bases and J lost 2; bases outside the gene matches: 3. The CDR3 is 14 residues long. The germline gives CDR1 LGHNA, CDR2 YNFKEQ. Sample: peripheral blood. This sequence joins TRBV4-2 and TRBJ2-5; 9 bases match TRBD1. This sequence was found in a man in his 60s with active COVID-19. The CDR3 reads CASSAGTGQETQYF. The DNA of the CDR3 is TGTGCCAGCAGCGCCGGGACAGGGCAAGAGACCCAGTACTTC.